Shown below are 10 T cell receptor beta chains from a single sample sequenced in a study of PD-1 blockade in mismatch repair-deficient tumors. TCRdb keeps only in-frame clones here, not all; method: immunoSEQ multiplex PCR. This sample has some 50,000 clones, with 65% to 80% found just once. The sample in question was PBMCs, obtained before pembrolizumab treatment. The receptors come from an adult with mismatch repair-deficient cancer.

The table lists this clone with a few counts. This chain links TRBV7-9 with TRBJ1-2, with a possible D match to TRBD1 (6 bases). Germline CDR1 SEHNR, CDR2 FQNEAQ (reference sequence). V was clipped by 6 bases and J by 3 bases, with 17 bases between them. The CDR3 consists of 15 residues. The CDR3: CASSFGGGSHYGYTF. The CDR3 nucleotides are TGTGCCAGCAGTTTCGGAGGGGGGAGCCACTATGGCTACACCTTC.

The V gene is TRBV28, the J gene TRBJ1-2; D gene uncertain. In germline, CDR1 is MDHEN, CDR2 SYDVKM. CDR3 length: 13 residues. Trimming removed 10 bases from V and 3 bases from J, with 15 bases in between. CDR3 sequence reads: CATSIGTDYGYTF. The CDR3 nucleotides read TGTGCCACCTCCATAGGTACAGACTATGGCTACACCTTC.

The V gene is TRBV2, the J gene TRBJ2-7, with D tentatively TRBD1 (6 bases). From germline, CDR1 is SNHLY and CDR2 FYNNEI. This CDR3 spans 15 amino acids. The V gene lost 5 bases and the J gene lost 2 bases, with 16 bases spanning the gap. CDR3 sequence reads: CASSLDRTHAYEQYF. The CDR3 DNA is TGTGCCAGCAGTCTCGACAGGACACACGCCTACGAGCAGTACTTC.

V and J are TRBV19 and TRBJ1-2; possibly TRBD1 for D (6 bases). Germline V gives CDR1 LNHDA, CDR2 SQIVND (reference sequence). The V end lost 6 bases, the J end lost 2 bases, and 16 bases lay between the germline ends. The CDR3 contains 15 residues. The chain's CDR3 is CASRETSQGNYGYTF. For the CDR3, the DNA is TGTGCCAGTAGGGAGACTTCACAGGGCAACTATGGCTACACCTTC.

J is TRBJ1-4 and V is TRBV5-1; D may be TRBD1 (5 bases). Germline V CDR1 and CDR2: SGHRS, YFSETQ. The CDR3 is made up of 14 amino acids. V was trimmed by 1 base and J by 8 bases, leaving 12 bases between them. The CDR3 reads CASSLTQGREKLFF. In DNA, the CDR3 is TGCGCCAGCAGCTTGACCCAGGGTAGGGAAAAACTGTTTTTT.

This clone was recorded once. V is TRBV10-2 and J is TRBJ1-1, with 10 bases identical to TRBD1. V was clipped by 6 bases and J by 5 bases; unmatched bases: 3. CDR1 WSHSY and CDR2 SAAADI come from the germline V gene. This CDR3 is 13 amino acids long. CDR3 DNA sequence: TGCGCCAGCAGGACAGGGGGCAGAACTGAAGCTTTCTTT. Residues: CASRTGGRTEAFF.

The chain links TRBV6-1 to TRBJ1-1; D unresolved. Trimming cost V 8 bases and J 5 bases, with 21 bases left between them. This CDR3 contains 15 residues. CDR1 is MNHNS and CDR2 is SASEGT in the germline V gene. For the CDR3, the DNA is TGTGCCAGCCTTACCCTCCGGGGAGGTGGGACTGAAGCTTTCTTT. Amino acid sequence: CASLTLRGGGTEAFF.

The CDR3 DNA reads as TGTGCCAGCAGCTTAGAGGGCAGGGTGATGGATACGCAGTATTTT. This sequence encodes CASSLEGRVMDTQYF. The genes are TRBV7-2 and TRBJ2-3; the D gene is possibly TRBD1 (5 bases). The CDR3 spans 15 residues. The V and J ends lost 1 base and 6 bases respectively, with 14 bases between them. The germline V gene has CDR1 SGHTA and CDR2 FQGNSA.

This chain joins TRBV5-1 and TRBJ2-7, with 10 nucleotides matching TRBD1. Trimming cost V 4 bases and J 3 bases; bases outside gene matches: 7. CDR1 is SGHRS and CDR2 is YFSETQ in the germline V gene. CDR3 size: 15 residues. CDR3 in amino acids: CASSHDGTGDYEQYF. In DNA, the CDR3 is TGCGCCAGCAGCCATGACGGGACAGGGGACTACGAGCAGTACTTC.

The rearrangement links TRBV19 to TRBJ2-4, with a weak D call TRBD1 (6 bases). V lost 5 bases, J lost 0 bases, and 14 bases lay in between. The CDR3 is 16 amino acids. Per germline, CDR1 LNHDA and CDR2 SQIVND (reference sequence). CDR3 protein: CASSPRDNIAKNIQYF. For the CDR3, the DNA is TGTGCCAGTAGTCCTCGGGACAATATAGCCAAAAACATTCAGTACTTC.